The rows below give T cell receptor beta chains drawn from one sample of a study of T cells in Graves' hyperthyroidism and ophthalmopathy. TCRdb independently ran MiXCR on the multiplex PCR reads; one entry per CDR3 protein. In the table there are 200,000 to 250,000 distinct CDR3 sequences, 15% to 20% of which are singletons. Sequencing input: blood. These receptors originate from a man aged 35 to 55 with Graves' hyperthyroidism. Both conserved end residues are part of each CDR3. The D gene is left open where the match is weak. Clone size is shown for a subset of rows, as once, few, many or a class of expanded clone.

J gene: TRBJ2-1; V gene: TRBV24-1; clone size: NA; D gene: TRBD1; CDR3 protein: CATSDPGTVNNEQFF; CDR3 DNA: TGTGCCACCAGTGATCCCGGGACAGTTAACAATGAGCAGTTCTTC
J gene: TRBJ2-3; V gene: TRBV2; clone size: NA; D gene: TRBD2; CDR3 protein: CASNNIDSGRHTDTQYF; CDR3 DNA: TGTGCCAGCAACAACATCGATAGCGGGAGGCACACAGATACGCAGTATTTT
J gene: TRBJ2-2; V gene: TRBV20-1; clone size: many; D gene: NA; CDR3 protein: CSARGPFGVTSGELFF; CDR3 DNA: TGCAGTGCTAGAGGTCCCTTTGGGGTTACGTCGGGGGAGCTGTTTTTT
J gene: TRBJ2-3; V gene: TRBV20-1; clone size: many; D gene: TRBD2; CDR3 protein: CSAMLMRGGGTADTQYF; CDR3 DNA: TGCAGTGCTATGCTGATGCGGGGCGGGGGGACTGCAGATACGCAGTATTTT
J gene: TRBJ2-1; V gene: TRBV27; clone size: many; D gene: TRBD1; CDR3 protein: CASSPPLPGQGGHNEQFF; CDR3 DNA: TGTGCCAGCAGTCCCCCCCTCCCCGGACAGGGGGGCCACAATGAGCAGTTCTTC
J gene: TRBJ2-5; V gene: TRBV5-1; clone size: many; D gene: TRBD1; CDR3 protein: CASSHGTAQETQYF; CDR3 DNA: TGCGCCAGCAGCCATGGGACAGCACAAGAGACCCAGTACTTC
J gene: TRBJ1-2; V gene: TRBV7-9; clone size: NA; D gene: TRBD1; CDR3 protein: CASSSTGGRDGYTF; CDR3 DNA: TGTGCCAGCAGCTCGACAGGGGGCCGGGATGGCTACACCTTC
J gene: TRBJ2-4; V gene: TRBV28; clone size: many; D gene: NA; CDR3 protein: CASRPTGSQNIQYF; CDR3 DNA: TGTGCCAGCAGACCAACGGGATCTCAAAACATTCAGTACTTC
J gene: TRBJ2-3; V gene: TRBV2; clone size: many; D gene: TRBD2; CDR3 protein: CASSPPGLAGGQDTQYF; CDR3 DNA: TGTGCCAGCAGTCCGCCGGGACTAGCGGGGGGGCAAGATACGCAGTATTTT
J gene: TRBJ2-5; V gene: TRBV5-1; clone size: NA; D gene: NA; CDR3 protein: CASSLEGTQETQYF; CDR3 DNA: TGCGCCAGCAGCTTGGAGGGGACCCAAGAGACCCAGTACTTC
J gene: TRBJ1-1; V gene: TRBV28; clone size: many; D gene: NA; CDR3 protein: CASSFNRDVAFF; CDR3 DNA: TGTGCCAGCAGTTTTAACAGGGATGTCGCTTTCTTT
J gene: TRBJ2-5; V gene: TRBV28; clone size: many; D gene: TRBD2; CDR3 protein: CASSLNGGGAGETQYF; CDR3 DNA: TGTGCCAGCAGTTTAAACGGCGGGGGGGCAGGGGAGACCCAGTACTTC
J gene: TRBJ1-2; V gene: TRBV6-2/TRBV6-3; clone size: many; D gene: TRBD1; CDR3 protein: CASSSAITGEGNYGYTF; CDR3 DNA: TGTGCCAGCAGTTCCGCCATCACAGGGGAAGGCAACTATGGCTACACCTTC
J gene: TRBJ2-5; V gene: TRBV2; clone size: many; D gene: TRBD1; CDR3 protein: CASSDLSGQGGHQYF; CDR3 DNA: TGTGCCAGCAGTGACTTAAGCGGACAGGGAGGACATCAGTACTTC
J gene: TRBJ2-6; V gene: TRBV3-1; clone size: many; D gene: NA; CDR3 protein: CASSQFGANVLTF; CDR3 DNA: TGTGCCAGCAGCCAGTTTGGGGCCAACGTCCTGACTTTC
J gene: TRBJ1-6; V gene: TRBV5-4; clone size: many; D gene: TRBD1; CDR3 protein: CASSNRQGGNSPLHF; CDR3 DNA: TGTGCCAGCAGCAATAGACAGGGGGGCAATTCACCCCTCCACTTT
J gene: TRBJ2-1; V gene: TRBV28; clone size: many; D gene: TRBD2; CDR3 protein: CASCKAGAEDEQFF; CDR3 DNA: TGTGCCAGCTGTAAAGCGGGGGCGGAGGATGAGCAGTTCTTC
J gene: TRBJ1-6; V gene: TRBV28; clone size: many; D gene: NA; CDR3 protein: CASSLSGVDSPLHF; CDR3 DNA: TGTGCCAGCAGTTTATCGGGGGTAGATTCACCCCTCCACTTT
J gene: TRBJ2-7; V gene: TRBV18; clone size: many; D gene: TRBD1; CDR3 protein: CASSPGTGTYEQYF; CDR3 DNA: TGTGCCAGCTCACCCGGGACAGGGACCTACGAGCAGTACTTC
J gene: TRBJ1-5; V gene: TRBV6-1; clone size: many; D gene: TRBD1; CDR3 protein: CASSDGQGARNQPQHF; CDR3 DNA: TGTGCCAGCTCGGATGGGCAGGGGGCGCGAAATCAGCCCCAGCATTTT
J gene: TRBJ2-1; V gene: TRBV29-1; clone size: NA; D gene: TRBD1; CDR3 protein: CSAQGQGTSYNEQFF; CDR3 DNA: TGCAGCGCCCAGGGACAGGGGACCTCCTACAATGAGCAGTTCTTC
J gene: TRBJ1-2; V gene: TRBV20-1; clone size: many; D gene: NA; CDR3 protein: CSARDPGGSSYGYTF; CDR3 DNA: TGCAGTGCTAGAGATCCCGGGGGGAGCAGCTATGGCTACACCTTC
J gene: TRBJ2-2; V gene: TRBV19; clone size: many; D gene: NA; CDR3 protein: CASSPRAQGSSGELFF; CDR3 DNA: TGTGCCAGTAGTCCCCGAGCCCAGGGGAGTTCCGGGGAGCTGTTTTTT
J gene: TRBJ1-1; V gene: TRBV5-5; clone size: NA; D gene: NA; CDR3 protein: CASSRRQVGNTEAFF; CDR3 DNA: TGTGCCAGCAGCCGAAGACAGGTGGGGAACACTGAAGCTTTCTTT
J gene: TRBJ2-1; V gene: TRBV6-6; clone size: many; D gene: TRBD1; CDR3 protein: CASSYSQGDLQNEQFF; CDR3 DNA: TGTGCCAGCAGTTACTCACAGGGGGATTTACAAAATGAGCAGTTCTTC
J gene: TRBJ2-5; V gene: TRBV4-2; clone size: NA; D gene: NA; CDR3 protein: CASSQGGSETQYF; CDR3 DNA: TGTGCCAGCAGCCAAGGAGGTTCAGAGACCCAGTACTTC
J gene: TRBJ1-2; V gene: TRBV7-2; clone size: many; D gene: NA; CDR3 protein: CASSPAGHDNYGYTF; CDR3 DNA: TGTGCCAGCAGCCCGGCGGGACACGATAACTATGGCTACACCTTC
J gene: TRBJ2-5; V gene: TRBV9; clone size: few; D gene: NA; CDR3 protein: CASSVDGTLGTQYF; CDR3 DNA: TGTGCCAGCAGCGTTGACGGGACGCTAGGGACCCAGTACTTC
J gene: TRBJ2-7; V gene: TRBV19; clone size: few; D gene: TRBD1; CDR3 protein: CASSITGTGPSEQYF; CDR3 DNA: TGTGCCAGTAGTATTACCGGGACAGGGCCTTCCGAGCAGTACTTC